The next 18 T cell receptor beta chains were all read from a single sample in a study of technical replicates of blood from several donors (TCRdb year 2017). The method behind the library was the immunoSEQ multiplex PCR assay. The source is immuneACCESS, and TCRdb retained only in-frame sequences with V and J called. Part of the clones is not carried over; for the studies checked, unresolved V genes explain less than half of this, and the remainder is unexplained. This sample lists about 93,000 clones; roughly 96% were detected once. Together, the top ten hold over 0.25% of the sample. Sequenced sample: T cells isolated from PBMCs. The receptors come from a human donor in good health.

The chain carries TRBV9 and TRBJ1-1, with TRBD1 matching 9 bases. Germline CDR1 SGDLS, CDR2 YYNGEE. The CDR3 is 14 amino acids. The ends lost 3 bases at V and 5 bases at J; junction bases unmatched: 5. This chain's CDR3 is CASSAQQGATEAFF. CDR3 coding DNA: TGTGCCAGCAGCGCACAACAGGGGGCAACTGAAGCTTTCTTT.

The rearrangement joins TRBV7-6 to TRBJ2-5; D perhaps matches TRBD1 (5 bases). Deletions cut 1 base from V and 8 bases from J, with 23 bases between. In germline, CDR1 is SGHVS, CDR2 FNYEAQ. The CDR3 contains 17 residues. The CDR3 DNA is TGTGCCAGCAGCTTAGGCCCTTTGCGGCAGGGTCCTGACACCCAGTACTTC. It specifies CASSLGPLRQGPDTQYF.

This clone was picked up one time. The chain carries TRBV5-1 and TRBJ2-5; TRBD1 aligns across 8 bases. The trim removed 3 bases at V and 4 bases at J, leaving 14 bases unmatched. The CDR3 length is 17 residues. Germline CDR1 reads SGHRS; CDR2 reads YFSETQ. The CDR3 coding sequence is TGCGCCAGCAGCTCGACCGGACAGGGCCTCCCCTTAGAGACCCAGTACTTC. Translating gives CASSSTGQGLPLETQYF. Full variable domain (missing parts from reference TRBV5-1 and TRBJ2-5): KAGVTQTPRYLIKTRGQQVTLSCSPISGHRSVSWYQQTPGQGLQFLFEYFSETQRNKGNFPGRFSGRQFSNSRSEMNVSTLELGDSALYLCASSSTGQGLPLETQYFGPGTRLLVL.

The V gene is TRBV4-1, the J gene TRBJ2-5; 11 bases agree with TRBD1. Trimming took 2 bases from V and 5 from J; bases not matched to a gene: 10. The CDR3 is made up of 17 amino acids. CDR1 MGHRA and CDR2 YSYEKL come from the germline V gene. The CDR3, as DNA: TGCGCCAGCAGCCAATTTCATCGGACAGGGGGCACGGAGACCCAGTACTTC. This codes for CASSQFHRTGGTETQYF.

The V call is TRBV28, the J call TRBJ2-7; 11 positions match TRBD2. From germline, CDR1 is MDHEN and CDR2 SYDVKM. The CDR3 runs to 16 residues. The junction had 3 bases not matched to a gene; V was cut back by 1 base and J by 1 base. DNA for the CDR3: TGTGCCAGCAGTTTATTCTTAGCGGGAGGGTCCTACGAGCAGTACTTC. It is translated as CASSLFLAGGSYEQYF.

The rearrangement uses TRBV5-1 and TRBJ2-2, with TRBD1 identical over 8 bases. CDR1 is SGHRS and CDR2 is YFSETQ in the germline V gene. V gave up 3 bases and J gave up 6 bases; unmatched junction bases: 16. CDR3 length: 18 amino acids. This chain's CDR3 is CASSSNGRRQGYSGELFF. CDR3 DNA sequence: TGCGCCAGCAGCTCCAATGGGAGGAGACAGGGGTACTCCGGGGAGCTGTTTTTT.

The chain links TRBV6-5 to TRBJ2-7; D gene uncertain. The CDR3 consists of 15 residues. CDR1 is MNHEY and CDR2 is SVGAGI in the germline V gene. Trimming stripped 2 bases from V and 0 bases from J, with 11 bases between. The DNA of the CDR3 is TGTGCCAGCAGTTACCACTCAAACCCCTCCTACGAGCAGTACTTC. Translation: CASSYHSNPSYEQYF.

The chain combines TRBV5-1 with TRBJ2-1; D not resolved. V lost 5 bases and J 0 bases, leaving 15 bases between the germline ends. This CDR3 has 16 residues. Germline V gene lookup returns CDR1 SGHRS and CDR2 YFSETQ. This chain's CDR3 is CASRPLTDSSYNEQFF. DNA for the CDR3: TGCGCCAGCAGACCCCTTACCGATAGCTCCTACAATGAGCAGTTCTTC.

The chain combines TRBV5-1 with TRBJ2-7, with D maybe TRBD1 (5 bases). The CDR3 consists of 15 residues. Germline CDR1 SGHRS, CDR2 YFSETQ. V shed 6 bases and J shed 3 bases, with 19 bases lying between them. This chain's CDR3 is CASIPVPGGHYEQYF. Here the CDR3 DNA reads TGCGCCAGCATTCCGGTCCCTGGCGGACACTACGAGCAGTACTTC.

This rearrangement joins TRBV5-4 to TRBJ2-3, with 7 bases that match TRBD2. The CDR3 extends over 16 amino acids. Germline CDR1 is SGHNT and CDR2 is YYREEE (reference sequence). The junction had 9 bases not matched to a gene; V was cut back by 3 bases and J by 2 bases. The DNA for the CDR3 is TGTGCCAGCAGCTCCCCTAGCGGATCAACCACAGATACGCAGTATTTT. This encodes CASSSPSGSTTDTQYF.

This rearrangement joins TRBV18 to TRBJ1-1, with D possibly TRBD1 on 6 matching bases. The CDR3 runs to 16 residues. CDR1 and CDR2 (germline): KGHSH, LQKENI. V lost 3 bases to trimming and J lost 3 bases, with 17 bases between them. The CDR3 region has the DNA TGTGCCAGCTCACCGGTAGGACAGCAGGGCTACACTGAAGCTTTCTTT. This translates into CASSPVGQQGYTEAFF. The full variable domain, with the rest looked up from reference TRBV18 and TRBJ1-1, is NAGVMQNPRHLVRRRGQEARLRCSPMKGHSHVYWYRQLPEEGLKFMVYLQKENIIDESGMPKERFSAEFPKEGPSILRIQQVVRGDSAAYFCASSPVGQQGYTEAFFGQGTRLTVV.

This chain links TRBV19 with TRBJ2-2; 8 bases align to TRBD1. Germline lookup yields CDR1 LNHDA and CDR2 SQIVND (reference sequence). Trimming at V came to 7 bases and at J to 4 bases, leaving 5 bases not matched to a gene. This CDR3 region has 14 residues. CDR3 amino acids: CASIDRGGTGELFF. The CDR3 DNA reads TGTGCCAGTATTGACAGGGGAGGCACCGGGGAGCTGTTTTTT.

This chain connects TRBV7-9 to TRBJ2-7; perhaps TRBD1 as D (6 bases). In germline, CDR1 is SEHNR, CDR2 FQNEAQ (reference sequence). The germline V and J ends were trimmed by 6 bases and 0 bases, with 18 bases remaining between them. This CDR3 contains 16 residues. The CDR3 sequence: CASSPIGRGSSYEQYF. In nucleotides, the CDR3 is TGTGCCAGCAGTCCCATCGGCAGGGGCAGCTCCTACGAGCAGTACTTC.

The chain combines TRBV19 with TRBJ2-4; D uncertain. V lost 6 bases and J 6 bases, leaving 12 bases between the germline ends. CDR1 is LNHDA, CDR2 SQIVND, per germline (reference sequence). CDR3 size: 13 residues. The DNA for the CDR3 is TGTGCCAGTAGCTGGGCTTTGATAAACATTCAGTACTTC. Amino acids: CASSWALINIQYF.

CDR3 sequence: CASRPSLGQGFVHEQYF. DNA of the CDR3: TGTGCCAGTAGGCCCTCCTTGGGACAGGGTTTCGTCCACGAGCAGTACTTC. V is TRBV19 and J is TRBJ2-7; 9 bases fit TRBD1. Germline CDR1 and CDR2: LNHDA and SQIVND (reference sequence). V shed 6 bases, J shed 5 bases, and the junction held 17 bases outside the gene matches. The CDR3 is made up of 17 amino acids.

V usage is TRBV5-5 and J usage is TRBJ1-1, with D possibly TRBD1 on 6 matching bases. The CDR3 totals 14 residues. The V gene's germline CDR1 is SGHKS and CDR2 YYEKEE (reference sequence). V shed 2 bases and J shed 4 bases, with 12 bases lying between them. This CDR3 reads CASSLNRASTEAFF. The CDR3 bases are TGTGCCAGCAGCTTAAACAGGGCTTCCACTGAAGCTTTCTTT.

The V and J genes are TRBV2 and TRBJ2-3; 10 bases line up with TRBD2. The CDR3 spans 15 residues. Germline CDR1 reads SNHLY; CDR2 reads FYNNEI. The junction had 12 bases not matched to a gene; V was cut back by 10 bases and J by 5 bases. CDR3 amino acids: CATAGLAAAIDTQYF. DNA for the CDR3: TGTGCCACCGCCGGACTAGCGGCCGCCATAGATACGCAGTATTTT.

The chain is built from TRBV30 and TRBJ1-2; D is undetermined. Germline-derived CDR1 and CDR2 are GTSNPN and SVGIG (reference sequence). The CDR3 is 12 residues long. The V end was cut by 5 bases, the J end by 4 bases, with 11 bases between. The CDR3 loop reads CAWEEGSYGYTF. CDR3 in DNA: TGTGCCTGGGAGGAAGGGAGCTATGGCTACACCTTC.